Below, 2 T cell receptor beta chains from the same sample are listed, as sequenced in a study of blood T cell repertoires in COVID-19. The method was immunoSEQ multiplex PCR; TCRdb's version includes in-frame clones alone and lacks a portion of them. Of a few hundred thousand clones in the sample, roughly 88% were seen once. The source material was peripheral blood. The receptors were gathered from a woman aged 45-59 years with acute or convalescent COVID-19.

The V call is TRBV4-1, the J call TRBJ2-3; TRBD2 matches at 7 bases. Trimming at V came to 2 bases and at J to 5 bases, leaving 7 bases not matched to a gene. CDR3 length equals 15 residues. Germline CDR1 is MGHRA and CDR2 is YSYEKL. CDR3 in DNA: TGCGCCAGCAGCCAACGGGGGAGGGCCATAGATACGCAGTATTTT. It encodes CASSQRGRAIDTQYF.

This clone was seen more than once but under ten times. This sequence joins TRBV19 and TRBJ1-2, with 7 bases lining up with TRBD1. This CDR3 has 14 residues. Trimming removed 7 bases from V and 4 bases from J; junction bases left unmatched: 9. Germline CDR1 is LNHDA and CDR2 is SQIVND (reference sequence). This chain's CDR3 is CASKGTDRPYGYTF. Written as DNA, the CDR3 is TGTGCCAGTAAAGGGACAGATAGGCCCTATGGCTACACCTTC.